One and the same sample provided the 4 T cell receptor beta chains below, sequenced in a study of T cell clonality in common variable immunodeficiency. Only in-frame clones appear in the TCRdb table, and some are missing; sequencing was by immunoSEQ multiplex PCR. This sample has approximately 57,000 clones, each found more than once. Sequenced: peripheral blood mononuclear cells. The receptors were gathered from a person aged 18-70 years in good health.

This clone came up a few times. This likely traces to a read error, being one base from a far larger clone. The CDR3 end lies 3 residues beyond the end of the read and is filled in from the germline J gene. Other DNA sequences of this sample code for an identical CDR3. The rearrangement joins TRBV7-9 to TRBJ1-3, with D uncertain. Germline V gene lookup returns CDR1 SEHNR and CDR2 FQNEAQ (reference sequence). The CDR3 loop spans 12 amino acids. CDR3 in amino acids: CASSVGVGTIYF. The DNA read from the CDR3 is TGTGCCAGCAGTGTCGGGGTTGGCACG. Using reference TRBV7-9 and TRBJ1-3 for the parts outside the CDR3, the full variable domain is DTGVSQNPRHKITKRGQNVTFRCDPISEHNRLYWYRQTLGQGPEFLTYFQNEAQLEKSRLLSDRFSAERPKGSFSTLEIQRTEQGDSAMYLCASSVGVGTIYFGEGSWLTVV.

At least ten counts were recorded for this clone. The CDR3 end falls 3 residues outside the read, so it is completed with the germline J gene. This sequence joins TRBV29-1 and TRBJ2-1; 7 bases align to TRBD1. The J segment lost 3 bases and the V segment lost 4 bases, leaving 0 bases of the junction unmatched. CDR3 size: 12 residues. CDR1 is SQVTM, CDR2 ANQGSEA, per germline. Here the CDR3 reads CSVGTGYNEQFF. CDR3 DNA, as far as it was read: TGCAGCGTTGGGACAGGCTACAATGAG.

On this clone: The read is 3 residues too short to cover the CDR3 end, so that end is filled in from the germline J gene. The chain is built from TRBV19 and TRBJ1-2; 7 nucleotides agree with TRBD1. The germline V gene encodes CDR1 LNHDA and CDR2 SQIVND (reference sequence). The CDR3 loop spans 16 amino acids. CDR3 residues: CASSKQGQWGTDTYTF. CDR3 DNA, as far as it was read: TGTGCCAGTAGTAAACAGGGGCAGTGGGGCACAGATACC.

This clone was seen repeatedly, ten times or more. Read coverage stops 3 residues before the CDR3 terminus; the germline J gene supplies the remainder. The rearrangement joins TRBV5-1 to TRBJ2-7; D gene uncertain. Looked up from germline, CDR1 is SGHRS and CDR2 is YFSETQ. This CDR3 comprises 13 residues. The V gene lost 0 bases and the J gene lost 2 bases, with 6 bases spanning the gap. The CDR3 sequence: CASSLAPTYEQYF. CDR3 bases read: TGCGCCAGCAGCTTGGCGCCTACCTACGAG.